These 24 T cell receptor beta chains originate from one sample sequenced in a study of blood T cell repertoires in COVID-19. Repertoires were generated with immunoSEQ multiplex PCR, while TCRdb's copy carries only in-frame clones and drops some. This sample yields around 400,000 clones, of which about 90% are seen a single time; about 2.3% belongs to the top ten. The sequenced sample was peripheral blood. The origin of the receptors is a woman aged 60-75 years with COVID-19, enrolled during active disease.

The chain recombines TRBV2 with TRBJ1-1; no clear D. Germline loops: CDR1 SNHLY, CDR2 FYNNEI. V lost 3 bases and J 6 bases, leaving 5 bases between the germline ends. The CDR3 totals 11 residues. CDR3 coding DNA: TGTGCCAGCAGTGAGGGCCCTGAAGCTTTCTTT. It specifies CASSEGPEAFF.

The chain recombines TRBV27 with TRBJ1-2; the match to TRBD1 covers 9 bases. This CDR3 spans 17 amino acids. J was trimmed by 5 bases and V by 5 bases; bases with no gene match: 15. Germline lookup yields CDR1 MNHEY and CDR2 SMNVEV (reference sequence). Here the CDR3 reads CASSPWTGASKVYGYTF. DNA for the CDR3: TGTGCCAGCAGTCCGTGGACAGGGGCCTCTAAAGTGTATGGCTACACCTTC.

The gene calls are TRBV7-8 and TRBJ1-6, with 10 positions matching TRBD1. V gave up 4 bases and J gave up 6 bases; unmatched junction bases: 3. Germline CDR1 and CDR2: SGHVS and FQNEAQ. The CDR3 is 15 residues long. Here the CDR3 reads CASSSGTGVNSPLHF. DNA of the CDR3: TGTGCCAGCAGCTCGGGGACAGGGGTTAATTCACCCCTCCACTTT.

The V call is TRBV3-1 (or the pseudogene TRBV3-2), the J call TRBJ1-1, with D uncertain. The V gene lost 5 bases and the J gene lost 10 bases, with 14 bases spanning the gap. Germline CDR1 and CDR2: LGHDT and YNNKEL (reference sequence). CDR3 size: 12 residues. The CDR3 sequence is CASSREGGAAFF. The CDR3 DNA is TGTGCCAGCAGCAGGGAGGGAGGTGCAGCTTTCTTT.

The J gene is TRBJ2-1, the V gene TRBV19; 10 positions match TRBD2. The germline V gene encodes CDR1 LNHDA and CDR2 SQIVND (reference sequence). V trimming: 4 bases; J trimming: 0 bases; junction bases outside the gene matches: 12. The CDR3 loop spans 19 amino acids. Written as DNA, the CDR3 is TGTGCCAGTAGTAACCGGGGTAGCGGGGGGTATAGCTCCTACAATGAGCAGTTCTTC. It encodes CASSNRGSGGYSSYNEQFF.

The genes are TRBV13 and TRBJ2-5, with D maybe TRBD1 (6 bases). Germline V CDR1 and CDR2: PRHDT, FYEKMQ (reference sequence). Trimming removed 2 bases from V and 2 bases from J, with 12 bases in between. The CDR3 length is 15 residues. In nucleotides, the CDR3 is TGTGCCAGCAGCTTATCCCGGGACACACAAGAGACCCAGTACTTC. Translation: CASSLSRDTQETQYF.

This sequence joins TRBV28 and TRBJ2-2, with 10 bases lining up with TRBD1. The CDR3 has 13 residues. Germline values: CDR1 MDHEN, CDR2 SYDVKM. J lost 12 bases, V lost 4 bases, and 5 bases had no gene match. The CDR3: CASSSPGQGKLFF. DNA of the CDR3: TGTGCCAGCAGTTCCCCGGGACAGGGGAAGCTGTTTTTT.

The chain recombines TRBV19 with TRBJ1-1; D ambiguous. Germline V CDR1 and CDR2: LNHDA, SQIVND (reference sequence). This CDR3 is built from 13 residues. The V gene lost 5 bases and the J gene lost 1 base, with 8 bases spanning the gap. The CDR3 DNA is TGTGCCAGTAGTCCTAGAAAGAACACTGAAGCTTTCTTT. Protein sequence: CASSPRKNTEAFF.

The chain uses TRBV7-8 and TRBJ1-1; D is uncertain. V was pared by 1 base and J by 0 bases, with 6 bases between. Germline V gene lookup returns CDR1 SGHVS and CDR2 FQNEAQ. The CDR3 runs to 14 residues. CDR3 sequence (DNA): TGTGCCAGCAGCTTAGAGGAGGTGAACACTGAAGCTTTCTTT. Translation: CASSLEEVNTEAFF.

This clone was counted ten times or more. The chain links TRBV6-2 or TRBV6-3 to TRBJ1-2, with 9 nucleotides matching TRBD1. After removal of 6 bases from V and 3 bases from J, the junction contained 8 bases not matched to a gene. The CDR3 runs 15 residues. Germline assignment: CDR1 MNHEY and CDR2 SVGEGT. CDR3 residues: CASSRRTGVHYGYTF. CDR3 in DNA: TGTGCCAGCAGCAGGCGGACAGGGGTACACTATGGCTACACCTTC.

In this sample, this clone turned up once. V is TRBV7-3 and J is TRBJ2-7; 8 nucleotides align to TRBD2. This CDR3 has 15 amino acids. The V and J ends lost 2 bases and 2 bases, in that order; junction bases with no gene match: 5. CDR1 SGHTA and CDR2 FQGTGA come from the germline V gene. The CDR3 nucleotides read TGTGCCAGCAGCTTAGAGCGGGGGAGCGCCTACGAGCAGTACTTC. Translated: CASSLERGSAYEQYF.

The chain is built from TRBV5-1 and TRBJ1-2; 7 nucleotides match TRBD1. CDR1 is SGHRS, CDR2 YFSETQ, per germline. V shed 0 bases, J shed 8 bases, and the junction held 4 bases outside the gene matches. This CDR3 is built from 13 residues. CDR3 protein: CASSLDRGGGYTF. DNA of the CDR3: TGCGCCAGCAGCTTGGACAGGGGAGGCGGCTACACCTTC.

This clone appeared a single time. The same CDR3 can be traced to other DNA sequences in this sample. This chain connects TRBV5-1 to TRBJ1-3; 7 positions agree with TRBD1. The CDR3 spans 16 residues. Germline CDR1 is SGHRS and CDR2 is YFSETQ. V lost 0 bases and J lost 1; bases outside the gene matches: 4. Written as DNA, the CDR3 is TGCGCCAGCAGCTTGGACCCAGGGGGGTCTGGAAACACCATATATTTT. This sequence encodes CASSLDPGGSGNTIYF.

This clone was seen a few times. The chain employs TRBV18 and TRBJ1-2; 8 bases map to TRBD1. V dropped 4 bases and J dropped 6; count of bases not matched to a gene: 7. The CDR3 runs 14 residues. Germline CDR1 is KGHSH and CDR2 is LQKENI. CDR3 in amino acids: CASSLTQGVDGYTF. In nucleotides, the CDR3 is TGTGCCAGCTCACTTACACAGGGGGTCGATGGCTACACCTTC.

V gene TRBV7-9 combines with J gene TRBJ2-1; unclear D gene. The V gene's germline CDR1 is SEHNR and CDR2 FQNEAQ (reference sequence). CDR3 length: 15 residues. V gave up 1 base and J gave up 0 bases, with 7 bases separating them. Here the CDR3 reads CASSLGESSYNEQFF. The CDR3 DNA reads as TGTGCCAGCAGCTTAGGCGAGAGCTCCTACAATGAGCAGTTCTTC.

This sequence joins TRBV11-3 and TRBJ2-3; 10 nucleotides match TRBD2. CDR1 is SGHNT and CDR2 is YENEEA in the germline V gene. The CDR3 has 17 amino acids. The trim removed 3 bases at V and 4 bases at J, leaving 10 bases unmatched. The CDR3 region has the DNA TGTGCCAGCAGCTTGGGAGGGGCTAGCGGGGGTGCAGATACGCAGTATTTT. It specifies CASSLGGASGGADTQYF.

CDR3 sequence reads: CASSSARSTDTQYF. The CDR3, as DNA: TGCGCCAGCAGCTCCGCGAGAAGCACAGATACGCAGTATTTT. The gene calls are TRBV5-1 and TRBJ2-3; D unclear. V was trimmed by 3 bases and J by 0 bases, leaving 8 bases between them. The CDR3 is 14 residues long. In germline, CDR1 is SGHRS, CDR2 YFSETQ.

This chain connects TRBV2 to TRBJ2-6; possible D gene TRBD2, 6 bases. Per the germline V gene, CDR1 is SNHLY and CDR2 is FYNNEI. V lost 4 bases to trimming and J lost 2 bases, with 15 bases between them. The CDR3 runs 17 residues. The CDR3 protein is CASSGTIRETGANVLTF. CDR3 nucleotide sequence: TGTGCCAGCAGTGGGACTATCCGGGAAACTGGGGCCAACGTCCTGACTTTC.

This chain joins TRBV5-5 and TRBJ1-3; unclear D gene. The V and J ends lost 6 bases and 2 bases respectively, with 15 bases between them. Looked up from germline, CDR1 is SGHKS and CDR2 is YYEKEE (reference sequence). The CDR3 has 15 residues. The CDR3 loop is CASTSYGVPGNTIYF. CDR3 DNA sequence: TGTGCCAGCACCAGCTATGGAGTTCCTGGAAACACCATATATTTT.

This clone was found once. The chain joins TRBV3-1 (or the pseudogene TRBV3-2) to TRBJ2-7, with TRBD2 matching 11 bases. CDR1 LGHDT and CDR2 YNNKEL come from the germline V gene (reference sequence). V dropped 1 base and J dropped 7; count of bases not matched to a gene: 3. This CDR3 comprises 14 residues. The CDR3 loop is CASSQVPSGGEQYF. CDR3 coding DNA: TGTGCCAGCAGCCAAGTCCCTAGCGGGGGGGAGCAGTACTTC.

The chain joins TRBV6-6 to TRBJ2-4, with 7 nucleotides matching TRBD1. Germline-derived CDR1 and CDR2 are MNHNY and SVGAGI (reference sequence). V dropped 5 bases and J dropped 5; count of bases not matched to a gene: 9. The CDR3 length is 15 residues. The CDR3 DNA follows: TGTGCCAGCAGTCTGAGAGGGACAGTGGAAAACATTCAGTACTTC. It yields the protein CASSLRGTVENIQYF.

In its sample, this clone was seen once. The chain recombines TRBV6-5 with TRBJ2-3, with D uncertain. Trimming shortened V by 6 bases and J by 2 bases, and 6 bases separated the two germline ends. The CDR3 has 12 residues. Germline CDR1 and CDR2: MNHEY and SVGAGI. This CDR3 reads CASRETTDTQYF. The CDR3 DNA reads as TGTGCCAGCAGGGAGACCACAGATACGCAGTATTTT.

This clone was detected only a few times. The chain carries TRBV19 and TRBJ2-2; no reliable D call. Trimming removed 7 bases at V and 6 bases at J, with 21 bases between. Germline V gene data show CDR1 as LNHDA and CDR2 as SQIVND (reference sequence). This CDR3 contains 16 residues. In DNA form, the CDR3 reads TGTGCCAGTATCGAGTCGCGCTCGATCGGGTCCGGGGAGCTGTTTTTT. Protein: CASIESRSIGSGELFF. Full variable domain (missing parts from reference TRBV19 and TRBJ2-2): DGGITQSPKYLFRKEGQNVTLSCEQNLNHDAMYWYRQDPGQGLRLIYYSQIVNDFQKGDIAEGYSVSREKKESFPLTVTSAQKNPTAFYLCASIESRSIGSGELFFGEGSRLTVL.

V and J are TRBV9 and TRBJ1-3; D is uncertain. The CDR3 covers 16 residues. Per the germline V gene, CDR1 is SGDLS and CDR2 is YYNGEE. Trimming took off 0 bases at V and 0 bases at J, with 10 bases between the two ends. CDR3 region: CASSVGAGYSGNTIYF. The CDR3 nucleotides are TGTGCCAGCAGCGTAGGCGCGGGCTACTCTGGAAACACCATATATTTT. The full variable domain, in which reference TRBV9 and TRBJ1-3 provide the parts outside the CDR3, is DSGVTQTPKHLITATGQRVTLRCSPRSGDLSVYWYQQSLDQGLQFLIQYYNGEERAKGNILERFSAQQFPDLHSELNLSSLELGDSALYFCASSVGAGYSGNTIYFGEGSWLTVV.